This TCR beta chain is from a study of cytomegalovirus exposure and HLA in healthy donors. Across the study: Early released data comprised tens of millions of unique TCRs from HLA-typed donors.

Of note for this clone: The antigen is unknown.

J gave up 4 bases and V 5 bases, and 10 bases lay outside the gene matches. CDR3 length: 15 amino acids. From germline, CDR1 is SQVTM and CDR2 ANQGSEA. Study-wide results and limits: Some highly shared sequence variants likely arose as a pipeline artifact.

Researchers ran the PCR with 60 Vbeta and 13 Jbeta primers. Sequencing used immunoSEQ multiplex PCR; TCRdb keeps in-frame clones, though not all of them. The sample holds a few hundred thousand clones; 75% to 85% are singletons and the top ten take about 0.3%. Sequences were obtained from PBMCs. This chain connects TRBV29-1 to TRBJ2-1, with 8 bases identical to TRBD2. The receptor's source is a girl aged 2 to 10 in good health and CMV-seronegative. The CDR3 DNA follows: TGCAGCGTTAATGGCGGGAGGAAAGGATACAATGAGCAGTTCTTC. It yields the protein CSVNGGRKGYNEQFF.